This T cell receptor beta chain came from a study of T cell responses to AZD1222 COVID-19 vaccine (dated by TCRdb to about 2021). Describing the broader study: AZD1222 recipients with second doses at about 4 weeks or about 12 weeks were pooled, because spike-specific TCR depth and breadth did not differ between schedules. TCR sequencing covered some 250 trial participants: about 210 given two doses of AZD1222 and approximately 26 given two doses of MenACWY control vaccine. Enrollment into the trials was organized by age into subgroups of 18-55, 56-69 and 70-plus years, and those subgroups contained roughly 150, 30 and 60 TCR-sequenced participants, respectively.

The CDR3 regions of human TCRbeta chains were analyzed by immunosequencing. In the original analysis: TCRs in the repertoires were compared against a reference library of SARS-CoV-2-specific TCRs that had been generated with the MIRA antigen-specificity platform. Breadth was defined as the fraction of unique TCRs that were SARS-CoV-2-associated, and depth was defined as the fraction of total T cells that were SARS-CoV-2-associated. Each spike-specific TCR was assigned to its reactive spike region and to a CD4 or CD8 class using the MIRA data. Log10-transformed breadth and depth values were compared by one-way ANOVA with Sidak's multiple comparisons tests. TCRdb provides this immuneACCESS table in a form limited to in-frame rearrangements. Some clones are lacking; in checked studies, under half of them reflect an unresolved V gene, and why the rest are absent is not known. V, J and clone size are taken as reported in that table, and D and trimming were inferred from the DNA itself. This sample lists tens of thousands of clones; roughly nine tenths were detected once. 2.4% of the sample belongs to the ten largest clones.

Per the publication, the time point label means: baseline before first vaccination. Samples from vaccinated people were obtained from the UK trials COV001 and COV002, which included a single-blind randomized controlled phase 2/3 trial of AZD1222 (ChAdOx1 nCoV-19) in healthy adults. For TCRbeta chain sequencing, PBMC samples from trial participants were taken at day 0 and at day 28 after the second dose. V drops 3 bases and J drops 0 bases, leaving 10 bases in between. CDR1 and CDR2, per the germline V gene (reference sequence), are MNHEY and SMNVEV. The CDR3 holds 15 amino acids from the cysteine to the phenylalanine. Just the 45-base CDR3 DNA is kept, in frame starting at base 1. Study-wide conclusions, independent of this receptor: Because no day 14 peak-response samples were available, repertoires were characterized only after the peak T cell response. Conclusions about previously exposed vaccinees are limited because only a handful of AZD1222 recipients were SARS-CoV-2 seropositive at baseline. CD4 TCRs associated with the vaccine covered the entire spike protein, and the dominant responses were in regions 160-218 and 743-854. In the small 56-69-year group, the increase in depth fell short of significance, most likely because of low power. After two AZD1222 doses, spike-specific TCR breadth and depth were significantly higher than at day 0 and than in MenACWY recipients. Most participants were white British and females outnumbered males, and the authors suggested that clonal diversity may have been underestimated. Nearly half of unique spike-specific TCRs reportedly recognized epitopes outside regions mutated in the B.1.351 and B.1.1.7 variants.

This clone was seen once. No cognate antigen has been identified for it. Per-nucleotide qualities are absent, and no much larger clonotype sits a single base away. The sample was peripheral blood, taken on day 0 of AZD1222 vaccination. The rearrangement joined TRBV27 to TRBJ2-3, with the D segment identity uncertain. This receptor was taken from an adult in good health. The CDR3 has the sequence CASSFSSPSTDTQYF. The base sequence is TGTGCCAGCAGTTTCTCCAGCCCTAGCACAGATACGCAGTATTTT.